This T cell receptor (beta chain) was sequenced in a study of CD8+CD57+ T cells in acquired aplastic anemia. The wider study: Recorded DNA amounts for sorted CD4+ and CD8+ cells had an average of approximately 3 ug.

The V gene's germline CDR1 is SNHLY and CDR2 FYNNEI. CDR3 length equals 17 residues. The V and J ends lost 4 bases and 3 bases, in that order; junction bases with no gene match: 12. Both TCR beta VDJ combination and CDR3 sequence profiling were carried out. Genomic DNA was the template for this profiling. TCRdb fed the reads into MiXCR, producing one record per CDR3 protein. The table records about 40,000 distinct CDR3 sequences, roughly two thirds of them present only once. Flow cytometry had shown expanded CD8+CD57+ cells in the patients chosen for sequencing. At blood sampling, none of the patients had yet received therapy. Study results and caveats: Patients and controls shared 25 to 35 CD8+ CDR3 sequences, which appeared highly expressed in patients and within their immunodominant clones.

About this clonotype: The antigen is unknown.

The J gene is TRBJ2-3, the V gene TRBV2; 8 nucleotides match TRBD1. The sample was sorted CD4+, CD8+, or CD8+CD57+ T cells (not recorded which) from PBMCs. This clonotype was obtained from a human donor with aplastic anemia. This CDR3 is CASSARWSTGDTDTQYF. The CDR3 DNA reads TGTGCCAGCAGTGCTCGCTGGTCGACAGGGGATACAGATACGCAGTATTTT.